This passage covers 29 T cell receptor beta chains from one sample sequenced in a study of T cells in Graves' hyperthyroidism and ophthalmopathy. Amplification targeted TCR beta CDR3 regions from RNA transcripts. A first-round RT-PCR of the TCR CDR3 used the HTBI primer set. From the multiplex PCR reads, TCRdb called clonotypes with MiXCR, one entry per CDR3 protein. The data show a few hundred thousand distinct CDR3 sequences, approximately 44% seen once. The sample taken for sequencing was peripheral blood or thyroid tissue (not recorded which). All receptors derive from a woman aged 18-29 years with Graves' hyperthyroidism.

This clonotype occurred many times. The chain uses TRBV12-3 or TRBV12-4 and TRBJ2-7; D is possibly TRBD2 (6 bases). Trimming pared 6 bases from V and 6 bases from J, leaving 18 bases between. The CDR3 is 14 residues long. This CDR3 is CASSPSAGGFEQYF. The CDR3 region has the DNA TGTGCCAGCAGCCCTAGCGCCGGGGGTTTCGAGCAGTACTTC.

The V gene is TRBV29-1, the J gene TRBJ1-2; unclear D gene. Between the trimmed V and J ends, which lost 8 bases and 4 bases, there was a span of 17 bases. In germline, CDR1 is SQVTM, CDR2 ANQGSEA. The CDR3 length is 13 residues. The CDR3 region is CSQDPSKIYGYTF. CDR3 DNA sequence: TGCAGCCAAGACCCATCTAAGATCTATGGCTACACCTTC.

V usage is TRBV2 and J usage is TRBJ1-6; D might be TRBD1 (6 bases). Germline V gene sequence: CDR1 SNHLY, CDR2 FYNNEI. The CDR3 has 15 amino acids. Trimming took 4 bases from V and 7 from J, leaving 14 bases between them. The CDR3 DNA sequence: TGTGCCAGCAGTGCTTACGGACAGAGGAATTCACCCCTCCACTTT. It encodes CASSAYGQRNSPLHF. The full variable domain, rest sourced from reference TRBV2 and TRBJ1-6, is EPEVTQTPSHQVTQMGQEVILRCVPISNHLYFYWYRQILGQKVEFLVSFYNNEISEKSEIFDDQFSVERPDGSNFTLKIRSTKLEDSAMYFCASSAYGQRNSPLHFGNGTRLTVT.

The genes are TRBV7-9 and TRBJ1-2; possibly TRBD1 for D (5 bases). The CDR3 is 11 residues long. V was cut by 6 bases and J by 10 bases, with 12 bases left in between. Per germline, CDR1 SEHNR and CDR2 FQNEAQ (reference sequence). In nucleotides, the CDR3 is TGTGCCAGCAGAAGAGACGGGACCTACACCTTC. As protein: CASRRDGTYTF.

This clonotype was seen at least ten times. The gene calls are TRBV16 and TRBJ1-1; D call uncertain. This CDR3 region has 15 residues. Germline lookup yields CDR1 KGHSY and CDR2 FQNENV. Trimming took 0 bases from V and 0 from J, leaving 8 bases between them. The CDR3 reads CASSQSNQLNTEAFF. In nucleotides, the CDR3 is TGTGCCAGCAGCCAATCGAATCAGCTGAACACTGAAGCTTTCTTT.

This clonotype was picked up a small number of times. The chain carries TRBV7-9 and TRBJ1-4; D unresolved. The CDR3 covers 11 residues. From germline, CDR1 is SEHNR and CDR2 FQNEAQ (reference sequence). The germline V and J ends were trimmed by 5 bases and 11 bases, with 9 bases remaining between them. The chain's CDR3 is CASSPGWKLFF. The CDR3 DNA sequence: TGTGCCAGCAGCCCCGGATGGAAACTGTTTTTT.

This clonotype appeared many times. The rearrangement links TRBV15 to TRBJ2-7; D remains ambiguous. The germline V gene has CDR1 LNHNV and CDR2 YYDKDF (reference sequence). This CDR3 contains 15 residues. Trimming shortened V by 1 base and J by 3 bases, and 13 bases separated the two germline ends. The CDR3 sequence is CATSRAADFSYEQYF. Written as DNA, the CDR3 is TGTGCCACCAGCAGAGCCGCAGATTTTAGCTACGAGCAGTACTTC.

The chain joins TRBV7-9 to TRBJ2-7; D could derive from TRBD1 or TRBD2 (6 bases each). V was trimmed by 1 base and J by 5 bases, leaving 12 bases between them. CDR3 size: 14 residues. From germline, CDR1 is SEHNR and CDR2 FQNEAQ (reference sequence). The CDR3 here is CASSLDWGADEQYF. The DNA for the CDR3 is TGTGCCAGCAGCTTAGACTGGGGGGCGGACGAGCAGTACTTC.

V gene TRBV6-1 combines with J gene TRBJ2-2; D is possibly TRBD2 (6 bases). Germline loops: CDR1 MNHNS, CDR2 SASEGT. Deletions cut 4 bases from V and 6 bases from J, with 9 bases between. This CDR3 comprises 13 residues. Here the CDR3 reads CASSGREAGELFF. The CDR3 nucleotides are TGTGCCAGCAGTGGCAGGGAGGCCGGGGAGCTGTTTTTT.

The chain is built from TRBV7-9 and TRBJ2-5; 15 nucleotides agree with TRBD2. Germline-derived CDR1 and CDR2 are SEHNR and FQNEAQ (reference sequence). This CDR3 region has 17 residues. The V and J ends lost 5 bases and 5 bases, in that order; junction bases with no gene match: 9. CDR3 amino acids: CASSPRTSGRVVETQYF. The CDR3 bases are TGTGCCAGCAGCCCTAGGACTAGCGGGAGGGTTGTGGAGACCCAGTACTTC.

V usage is TRBV24-1 and J usage is TRBJ2-5; 9 bases match TRBD1. The CDR3 runs 14 residues. The ends lost 7 bases at V and 4 bases at J; junction bases unmatched: 6. CDR1 and CDR2 (germline): KGHDR, SFDVKD. The CDR3 here is CATRPGTGPETQYF. In DNA, the CDR3 is TGTGCCACCAGACCCGGGACAGGGCCAGAGACCCAGTACTTC.

This clonotype has more than one count but fewer than ten. The chain employs TRBV7-2 and TRBJ2-5, with 7 bases lining up with TRBD1. J lost 11 bases, V lost 5 bases, and 14 bases had no gene match. Per the germline V gene, CDR1 is SGHTA and CDR2 is FQGNSA. This CDR3 has 14 amino acids. DNA for the CDR3: TGTGCCAGCAGCGAGAAGGGGGCCACAGATACGCAGTACTTC. It translates to CASSEKGATDTQYF. The entire variable domain, with the rest obtained from reference TRBV7-2 and TRBJ2-5, is as follows: GAGVSQSPSNKVTEKGKDVELRCDPISGHTALYWYRQSLGQGLEFLIYFQGNSAPDKSGLPSDRFSAERTGGSVSTLTIQRTQQEDSAVYLCASSEKGATDTQYFGPGTRLLVL.

This clonotype occurred many times. This chain uses TRBV24-1 with TRBJ2-7, with 7 bases identical to TRBD1. The trim removed 12 bases at V and 3 bases at J, leaving 7 bases unmatched. The CDR3 is made up of 12 amino acids. CDR1 KGHDR and CDR2 SFDVKD come from the germline V gene. CDR3 amino acids: CAGVTGIYEQYF. The DNA for the CDR3 is TGTGCCGGGGTGACAGGGATCTACGAGCAGTACTTC.

This chain connects TRBV29-1 to TRBJ2-7; 12 bases agree with TRBD2. Germline V lookup: CDR1 SQVTM, CDR2 ANQGSEA. CDR3 length: 14 residues. The V and J ends lost 8 bases and 4 bases, in that order; junction bases with no gene match: 9. Here the CDR3 reads CSSGGLAGSYEQYF. In DNA, the CDR3 is TGCAGCTCGGGTGGACTAGCGGGATCGTACGAGCAGTACTTC.

V gene TRBV10-3 combines with J gene TRBJ1-6, with TRBD1 identical over 8 bases. The CDR3 totals 16 residues. The germline gives CDR1 ENHRY, CDR2 SYGVKD. The V gene end was trimmed by 6 bases and the J gene end by 7 bases; junction bases not matched to a gene: 11. The CDR3 is CAIRDRAGQENSPLHF. Here the CDR3 DNA reads TGTGCCATCAGGGACAGGGCGGGCCAAGAAAATTCACCCCTCCACTTT.

Details on this clonotype: Because it lacks the conserved phenylalanine or tryptophan at the end, this CDR3 is likely a read error. J is TRBJ1-1 and V is TRBV24-1, with D unresolved. Germline CDR1 is KGHDR and CDR2 is SFDVKD. V lost 5 bases, J lost 6 bases, and 9 bases lay in between. This CDR3 spans 12 amino acids. For the CDR3, the DNA is TGTGCCACCAGTGGAGAAAACGCTGAAGCTTTCTCT. Protein: CATSGENAEAFS.

This clonotype was seen repeatedly, ten times or more. The rearrangement uses TRBV29-1 and TRBJ1-2; TRBD1 is a possible D gene (5 bases). V lost 0 bases and J 7 bases, leaving 12 bases between the germline ends. The CDR3 has 13 amino acids. Germline V lookup: CDR1 SQVTM, CDR2 ANQGSEA. DNA for the CDR3: TGCAGCGTTGAAGATAGCAGGGTTGCTGGCTACACCTTC. It yields the protein CSVEDSRVAGYTF.

The DNA of the CDR3 is TGTGCCAGCACGTCTCAACTAGCAGGGGAGCAGTACTTC. Translating gives CASTSQLAGEQYF. The J gene is TRBJ2-7, the V gene TRBV2; D perhaps matches TRBD2 (6 bases). Germline V lookup: CDR1 SNHLY, CDR2 FYNNEI. This CDR3 contains 13 residues. V gave up 7 bases and J gave up 7 bases, with 17 bases separating them.

As DNA, the CDR3 is TGTGCCAGCACCACCCTCCCCACGGGAAGGGACGAGCAGTACTTC. Translated, it gives CASTTLPTGRDEQYF. The rearrangement joins TRBV28 to TRBJ2-7, with D possibly being TRBD2 (5 bases). Germline-derived CDR1 and CDR2 are MDHEN and SYDVKM. Deletions cut 7 bases from V and 5 bases from J, with 21 bases between. There are 15 residues in the CDR3.

For the CDR3, the DNA is TGCAGTGCCAGGGATAATCAGCCCCAGCATTTT. This gives the protein CSARDNQPQHF. The V gene is TRBV20-1, the J gene TRBJ1-5; tentatively, D is TRBD1 (5 bases). This CDR3 has 11 amino acids. Trimming stripped 6 bases from V and 4 bases from J, with 7 bases between. Germline-derived CDR1 and CDR2 are DFQATT and SNEGSKA (reference sequence).

This clonotype was found many times. The V gene is TRBV2, the J gene TRBJ1-3, with 9 bases lining up with TRBD1. V lost 10 bases and J lost 2; bases outside the gene matches: 9. CDR1 is SNHLY, CDR2 FYNNEI, per germline. CDR3 length: 15 residues. CDR3 in DNA: TGTGCCACCTTAGACAGGACAGGGGCTGGAAACACCATATATTTT. The encoded protein is CATLDRTGAGNTIYF.

This clonotype was counted many times. The chain recombines TRBV13 with TRBJ2-2; tentatively, D is TRBD1 (5 bases). With 8 bases removed from V and 7 bases from J, the gap between germline ends came to 17 bases. The germline gives CDR1 PRHDT, CDR2 FYEKMQ (reference sequence). The CDR3 runs 14 residues. CDR3 loop: CASRTDMAGGELFF. In DNA, the CDR3 is TGTGCCAGCCGCACGGACATGGCCGGCGGGGAGCTGTTTTTT. The full variable domain, rest sourced from reference TRBV13 and TRBJ2-2, is AAGVIQSPRHLIKEKRETATLKCYPIPRHDTVYWYQQGPGQDPQFLISFYEKMQSDKGSIPDRFSAQQFSDYHSELNMSSLELGDSALYFCASRTDMAGGELFFGEGSRLTVL.

The gene calls are TRBV2 and TRBJ2-7, with 9 positions matching TRBD2. The V gene end was trimmed by 8 bases and the J gene end by 7 bases; junction bases not matched to a gene: 9. This CDR3 has 13 residues. Germline assignment: CDR1 SNHLY and CDR2 FYNNEI. CDR3 coding DNA: TGTGCCAGCCGCCGACTAGCGGCCGGGGAGCAGTACTTC. Translating it yields CASRRLAAGEQYF. The full variable domain, in which reference TRBV2 and TRBJ2-7 provide the parts outside the CDR3, is EPEVTQTPSHQVTQMGQEVILRCVPISNHLYFYWYRQILGQKVEFLVSFYNNEISEKSEIFDDQFSVERPDGSNFTLKIRSTKLEDSAMYFCASRRLAAGEQYFGPGTRLTVT.

As DNA, the CDR3 is TGTGCCAGCAGCACCCCGGGGGGCGGTGAAAAACTGTTTTTT. Protein sequence: CASSTPGGGEKLFF. The chain joins TRBV7-2 to TRBJ1-4, with D possibly matching TRBD1 (6 bases). V lost 5 bases, J lost 7 bases, and 14 bases lay in between. The length of the CDR3 is 14 residues. The germline gives CDR1 SGHTA, CDR2 FQGNSA.

The chain employs TRBV4-3 and TRBJ2-5; 8 nucleotides match TRBD1. This CDR3 spans 15 amino acids. J was trimmed by 9 bases and V by 1 base; bases with no gene match: 10. Germline V gives CDR1 LGHNA, CDR2 YSLEER. The CDR3 spells CASSQGTGWGQPQYF. The CDR3 bases are TGCGCCAGCAGCCAAGGGACAGGGTGGGGTCAGCCCCAGTACTTC.

The J gene is TRBJ2-3, the V gene TRBV7-6, with 7 bases that match TRBD2. Germline trimming cut 1 base from V and 6 bases from J; bases unmatched to any gene: 10. Germline CDR1 reads SGHVS; CDR2 reads FNYEAQ. The CDR3 totals 16 residues. The CDR3 sequence is CASSLGASGGGDTQYF. In nucleotides, the CDR3 is TGTGCCAGCAGCTTAGGAGCTAGCGGAGGAGGGGATACGCAGTATTTT.

The V and J genes are TRBV20-1 and TRBJ2-1, with 12 positions matching TRBD2. Germline loops: CDR1 DFQATT, CDR2 SNEGSKA (reference sequence). The trim removed 3 bases at V and 2 bases at J, leaving 11 bases unmatched. This CDR3 contains 18 residues. The CDR3 nucleotides read TGCAGTGCTAGGGGGCTAGCGGGAGGGCCTGTACCCTACAATGAGCAGTTCTTC. Its translation: CSARGLAGGPVPYNEQFF.

V is TRBV9 and J is TRBJ2-2; no clear D gene. The CDR3 length is 15 residues. CDR1 SGDLS and CDR2 YYNGEE come from the germline V gene. Trimming took 0 bases from V and 11 from J, leaving 17 bases between them. CDR3 protein: CASSVGEAPSYELFF. CDR3 coding DNA: TGTGCCAGCAGCGTAGGCGAAGCCCCCTCCTACGAGCTGTTTTTT.

This clonotype was observed a handful of times. The V and J genes are TRBV5-1 and TRBJ2-3, with 13 bases fitting TRBD2. Germline loops: CDR1 SGHRS, CDR2 YFSETQ. The CDR3 has 17 amino acids. V was clipped by 0 bases and J by 3 bases; unmatched bases: 4. The CDR3 region has the DNA TGCGCCAGCAGCTTGGCCGGGACTAGCGGGATGACAGATACGCAGTATTTT. Its translation: CASSLAGTSGMTDTQYF.